This T cell receptor beta chain was identified during a study of blood T cell repertoires in COVID-19. Study-level information: Spain, Italy and the United States supplied samples that represented acute and convalescent COVID-19. T cells, B-cell-depleted T cells, or PBMCs provided the cDNA or gDNA that served as material.

This CDR3 region has 14 residues. Germline V gene sequence: CDR1 MDHEN, CDR2 SYDVKM. V gave up 10 bases and J gave up 5 bases; unmatched junction bases: 11. Some clones are missing from TCRdb's copy, which holds only in-frame ones; the method was immunoSEQ multiplex PCR. The table lists hundreds of thousands of clones, almost 90% of them singletons. This rearrangement joins TRBV28 to TRBJ2-5; TRBD2 aligns across 9 bases. This clonotype originated in a woman younger than 35 with acute COVID-19. The source material was PBMCs or T cells enriched from blood (not recorded which). For the CDR3, the DNA is TGTGCCACCCGGATGGCGGGAGGGCCCGAGACCCAGTACTTC. This encodes CATRMAGGPETQYF.